The T cell receptor beta chain under discussion was sequenced for a study of metastatic and nonmetastatic thyroid tumors. About the study: The comparison covered peripheral blood and tumor or nodule tissue in malignant and benign thyroid patients.

Not a single patient had been given any form of treatment at any point before undergoing thyroid surgery. TCRdb called clones again from the PCR reads with MiXCR. Among 53,000 or so clones, 20% were seen once, and the ten largest hold about 4%. Germline V CDR1 and CDR2: MNHNS, SASEGT. The junction had 9 bases not matched to a gene; V was cut back by 6 bases and J by 6 bases. This CDR3 is 16 amino acids long. This clone was counted ten times or more. The chain joins TRBV6-1 to TRBJ2-3; 13 positions match TRBD2. The sequenced sample consisted of blood. This TCR derives from a female donor with papillary thyroid cancer or a benign thyroid nodule (not recorded which). Some clones in this sample may be carry-over from other donors' samples. The CDR3 sequence: CASRDSGLAGKDTQYF. The CDR3 nucleotides are TGTGCCAGCAGGGACTCGGGACTAGCGGGAAAGGATACGCAGTATTTT.